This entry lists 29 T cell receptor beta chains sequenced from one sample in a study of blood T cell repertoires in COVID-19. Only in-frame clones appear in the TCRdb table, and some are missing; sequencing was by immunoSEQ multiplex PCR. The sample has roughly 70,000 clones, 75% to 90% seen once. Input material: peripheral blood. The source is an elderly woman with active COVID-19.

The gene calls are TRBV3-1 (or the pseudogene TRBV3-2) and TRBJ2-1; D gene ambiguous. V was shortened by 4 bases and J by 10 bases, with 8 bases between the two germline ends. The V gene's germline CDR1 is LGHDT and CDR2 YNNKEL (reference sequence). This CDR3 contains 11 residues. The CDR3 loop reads CASSLAREQFF. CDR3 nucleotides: TGTGCCAGCAGCCTTGCTAGAGAGCAGTTCTTC.

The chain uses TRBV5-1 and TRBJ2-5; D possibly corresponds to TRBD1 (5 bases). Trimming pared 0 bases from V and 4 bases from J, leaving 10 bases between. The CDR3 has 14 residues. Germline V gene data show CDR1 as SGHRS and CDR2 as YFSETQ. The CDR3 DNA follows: TGCGCCAGCAGCTTGGCAGGGCAAGGAGAGACCCAGTACTTC. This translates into CASSLAGQGETQYF.

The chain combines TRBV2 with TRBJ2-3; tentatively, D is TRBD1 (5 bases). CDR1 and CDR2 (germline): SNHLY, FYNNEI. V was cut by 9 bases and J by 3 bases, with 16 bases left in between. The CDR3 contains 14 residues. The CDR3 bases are TGTGCCAGTAAGCAGGGATTCAGGACAGATACGCAGTATTTT. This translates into CASKQGFRTDTQYF.

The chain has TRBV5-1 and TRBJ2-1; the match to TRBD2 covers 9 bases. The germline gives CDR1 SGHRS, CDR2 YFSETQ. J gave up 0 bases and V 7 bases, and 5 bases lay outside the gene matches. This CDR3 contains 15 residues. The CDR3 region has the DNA TGCGCCAGCGTAACACTAGCGGGCTCCTACAATGAGCAGTTCTTC. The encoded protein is CASVTLAGSYNEQFF.

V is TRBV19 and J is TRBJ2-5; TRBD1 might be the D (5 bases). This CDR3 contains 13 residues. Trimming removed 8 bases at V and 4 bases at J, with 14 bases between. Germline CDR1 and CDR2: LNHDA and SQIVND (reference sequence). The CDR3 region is CASGPGRGETQYF. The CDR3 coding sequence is TGTGCCAGTGGTCCAGGGCGAGGAGAGACCCAGTACTTC.

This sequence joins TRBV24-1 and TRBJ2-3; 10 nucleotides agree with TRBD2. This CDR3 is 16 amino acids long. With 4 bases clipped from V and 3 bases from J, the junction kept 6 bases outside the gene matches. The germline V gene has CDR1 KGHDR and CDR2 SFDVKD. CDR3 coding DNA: TGTGCCACCAGTGAGCCAGCGGGAGGGGCGACAGATACGCAGTATTTT. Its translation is CATSEPAGGATDTQYF.

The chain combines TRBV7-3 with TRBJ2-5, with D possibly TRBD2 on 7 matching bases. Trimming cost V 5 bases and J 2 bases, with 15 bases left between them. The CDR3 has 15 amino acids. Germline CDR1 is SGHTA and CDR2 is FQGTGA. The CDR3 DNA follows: TGTGCCAGCAGCCACGAGGGGGGGGCACAAGAGACCCAGTACTTC. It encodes CASSHEGGAQETQYF.

This CDR3 is CASSLGGSQETQYF. CDR3 sequence (DNA): TGTGCCAGCAGCCTCGGTGGGAGCCAAGAGACCCAGTACTTC. The genes are TRBV28 and TRBJ2-5; a weak D match, TRBD2 (5 bases). Trimming removed 6 bases from V and 1 base from J, with 12 bases in between. Germline-derived CDR1 and CDR2 are MDHEN and SYDVKM. This CDR3 comprises 14 residues.

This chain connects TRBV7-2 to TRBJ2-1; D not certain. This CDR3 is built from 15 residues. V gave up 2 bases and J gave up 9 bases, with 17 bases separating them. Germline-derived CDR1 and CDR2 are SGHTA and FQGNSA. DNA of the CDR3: TGTGCCAGCAGCTTAAGTTTAGTACTTGGTGGTGAGCAGTTCTTC. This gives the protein CASSLSLVLGGEQFF. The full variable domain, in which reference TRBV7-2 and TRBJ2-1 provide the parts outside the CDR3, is GAGVSQSPSNKVTEKGKDVELRCDPISGHTALYWYRQSLGQGLEFLIYFQGNSAPDKSGLPSDRFSAERTGGSVSTLTIQRTQQEDSAVYLCASSLSLVLGGEQFFGPGTRLTVL.

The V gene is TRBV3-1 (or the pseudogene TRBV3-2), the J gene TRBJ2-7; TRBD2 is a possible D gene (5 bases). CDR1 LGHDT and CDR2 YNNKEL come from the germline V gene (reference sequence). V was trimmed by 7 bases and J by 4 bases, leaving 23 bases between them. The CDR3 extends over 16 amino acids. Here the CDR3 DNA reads TGTGCCAGCACCATTAGCTCCCTAACCCGAGGGTACGAGCAGTACTTC. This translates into CASTISSLTRGYEQYF.

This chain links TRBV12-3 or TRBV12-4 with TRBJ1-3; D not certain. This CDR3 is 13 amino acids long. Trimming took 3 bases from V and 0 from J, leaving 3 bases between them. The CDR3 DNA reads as TGTGCCAGCAGTTTCTACTCTGGAAACACCATATATTTT. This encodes CASSFYSGNTIYF.

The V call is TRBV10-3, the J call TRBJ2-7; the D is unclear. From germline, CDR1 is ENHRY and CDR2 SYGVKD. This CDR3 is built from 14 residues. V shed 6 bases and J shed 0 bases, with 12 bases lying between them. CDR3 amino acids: CAISKDPSSYEQYF. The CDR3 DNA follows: TGTGCCATCAGCAAAGATCCCAGCTCCTACGAGCAGTACTTC.

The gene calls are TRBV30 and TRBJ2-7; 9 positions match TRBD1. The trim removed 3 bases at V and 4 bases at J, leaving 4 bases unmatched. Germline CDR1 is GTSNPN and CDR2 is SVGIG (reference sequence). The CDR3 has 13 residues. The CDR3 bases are TGTGCCTGGAGCCTGACAGGGGGATACGAGCAGTACTTC. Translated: CAWSLTGGYEQYF. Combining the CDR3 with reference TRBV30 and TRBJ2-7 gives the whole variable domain SQTIHQWPATLVQPVGSPLSLECTVEGTSNPNLYWYRQAAGRGLQLLFYSVGIGQISSEVPQNLSASRPQDRQFILSSKKLLLSDSGFYLCAWSLTGGYEQYFGPGTRLTVT.

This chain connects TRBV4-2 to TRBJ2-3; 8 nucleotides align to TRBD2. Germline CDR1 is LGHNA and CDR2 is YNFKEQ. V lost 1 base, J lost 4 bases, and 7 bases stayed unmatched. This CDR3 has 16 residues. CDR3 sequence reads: CASSQAIGRGPDTQYF. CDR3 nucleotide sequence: TGTGCCAGCAGCCAAGCCATCGGGAGGGGCCCAGATACGCAGTATTTT.

The CDR3 sequence: CASSLGLAGTFYEQYF. The DNA of the CDR3 is TGTGCCAGCAGCTTAGGACTAGCGGGAACGTTCTACGAGCAGTACTTC. The J gene is TRBJ2-7, the V gene TRBV11-2; 11 bases are a match to TRBD2. The CDR3 totals 16 residues. Per the germline V gene, CDR1 is SGHAT and CDR2 is FQNNGV. V was pared by 1 base and J by 3 bases, with 5 bases of the junction left unmatched.

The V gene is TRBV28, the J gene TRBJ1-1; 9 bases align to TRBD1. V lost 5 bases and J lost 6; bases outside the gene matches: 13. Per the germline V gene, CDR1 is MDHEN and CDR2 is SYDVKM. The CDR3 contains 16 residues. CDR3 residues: CASSPRPGQGSPEAFF. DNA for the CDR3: TGTGCCAGCAGTCCGAGACCGGGACAGGGTAGCCCTGAAGCTTTCTTT.

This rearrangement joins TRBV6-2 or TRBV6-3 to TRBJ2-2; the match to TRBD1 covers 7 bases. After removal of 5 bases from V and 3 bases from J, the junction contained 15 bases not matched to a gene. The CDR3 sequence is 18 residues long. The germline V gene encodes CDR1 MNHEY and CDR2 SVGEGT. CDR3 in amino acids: CASSTPLPGQLYTGELFF. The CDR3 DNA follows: TGTGCCAGCAGTACTCCCCTACCGGGACAGCTCTACACCGGGGAGCTGTTTTTT.

The CDR3 loop reads CASSLNGGRAYEQYF. CDR3 bases: TGTGCCAGCAGCTTAAATGGCGGGAGGGCCTACGAGCAGTACTTC. The rearrangement joins TRBV7-3 to TRBJ2-7, with 9 bases matching TRBD2. After removal of 1 base from V and 2 bases from J, the junction contained 3 bases not matched to a gene. This CDR3 has 15 amino acids. The V gene's germline CDR1 is SGHTA and CDR2 FQGTGA.

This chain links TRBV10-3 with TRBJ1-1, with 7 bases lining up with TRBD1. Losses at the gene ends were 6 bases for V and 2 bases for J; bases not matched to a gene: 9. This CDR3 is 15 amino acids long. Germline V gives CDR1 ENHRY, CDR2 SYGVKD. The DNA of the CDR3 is TGTGCCATCAGACTACAGGGGACAGAAAACACTGAAGCTTTCTTT. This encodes CAIRLQGTENTEAFF.

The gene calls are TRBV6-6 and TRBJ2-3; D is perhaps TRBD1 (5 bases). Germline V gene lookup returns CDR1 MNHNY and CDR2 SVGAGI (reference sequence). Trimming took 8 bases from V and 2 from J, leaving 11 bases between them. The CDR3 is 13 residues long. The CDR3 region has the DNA TGTGCCAGCGGATCAGGGATCACAGATACGCAGTATTTT. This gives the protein CASGSGITDTQYF.

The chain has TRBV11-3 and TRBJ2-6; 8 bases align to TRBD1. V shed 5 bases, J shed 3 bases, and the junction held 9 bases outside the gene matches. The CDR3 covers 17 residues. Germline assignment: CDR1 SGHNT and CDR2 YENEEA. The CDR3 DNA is TGTGCCAGCAGCACCCATCAGGGGGCCGGTGGGGCCAACGTCCTGACTTTC. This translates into CASSTHQGAGGANVLTF.

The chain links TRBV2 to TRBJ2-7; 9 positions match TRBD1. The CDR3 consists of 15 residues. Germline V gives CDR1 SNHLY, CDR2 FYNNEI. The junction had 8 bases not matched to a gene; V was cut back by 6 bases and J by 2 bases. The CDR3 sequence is CASSPGQGLTYEQYF. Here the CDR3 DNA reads TGTGCCAGCAGCCCCGGACAGGGGTTAACCTACGAGCAGTACTTC. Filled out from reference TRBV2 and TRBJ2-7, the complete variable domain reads EPEVTQTPSHQVTQMGQEVILRCVPISNHLYFYWYRQILGQKVEFLVSFYNNEISEKSEIFDDQFSVERPDGSNFTLKIRSTKLEDSAMYFCASSPGQGLTYEQYFGPGTRLTVT.

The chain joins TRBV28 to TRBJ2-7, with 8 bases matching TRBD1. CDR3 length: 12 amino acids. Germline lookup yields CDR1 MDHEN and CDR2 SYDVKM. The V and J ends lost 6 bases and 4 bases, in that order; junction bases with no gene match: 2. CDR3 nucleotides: TGTGCCAGCAGGAACAGGGGGTACGAGCAGTACTTC. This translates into CASRNRGYEQYF.

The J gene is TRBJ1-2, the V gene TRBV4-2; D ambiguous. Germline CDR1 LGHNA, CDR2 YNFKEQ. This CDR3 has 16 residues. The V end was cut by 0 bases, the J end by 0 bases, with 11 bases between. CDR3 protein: CASSQDTGTANYGYTF. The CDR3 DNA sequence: TGTGCCAGCAGCCAAGATACCGGAACAGCTAACTATGGCTACACCTTC.

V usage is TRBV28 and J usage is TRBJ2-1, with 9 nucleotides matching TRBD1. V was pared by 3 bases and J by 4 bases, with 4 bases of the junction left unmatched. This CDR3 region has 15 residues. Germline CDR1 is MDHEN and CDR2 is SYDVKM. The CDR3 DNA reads TGTGCCAGCAGTTTGGGGACAGGGTCATACAATGAGCAGTTCTTC. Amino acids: CASSLGTGSYNEQFF.

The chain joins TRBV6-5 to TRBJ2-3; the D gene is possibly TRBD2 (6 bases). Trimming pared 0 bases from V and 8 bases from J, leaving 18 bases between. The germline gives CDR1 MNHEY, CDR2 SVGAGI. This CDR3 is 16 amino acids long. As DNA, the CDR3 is TGTGCCAGCAGTTACTCGATCCTAGCGAAAAGTAGTACGCAGTATTTT. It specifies CASSYSILAKSSTQYF.

CDR3 amino acids: CASSPGLAGGTDTQYF. DNA for the CDR3: TGTGCCAGCTCACCGGGGCTAGCGGGAGGTACAGATACGCAGTATTTT. This chain joins TRBV18 and TRBJ2-3; TRBD2 matches 11 bases. After removal of 3 bases from V and 3 bases from J, the junction contained 5 bases not matched to a gene. The CDR3 consists of 16 residues. The germline gives CDR1 KGHSH, CDR2 LQKENI.

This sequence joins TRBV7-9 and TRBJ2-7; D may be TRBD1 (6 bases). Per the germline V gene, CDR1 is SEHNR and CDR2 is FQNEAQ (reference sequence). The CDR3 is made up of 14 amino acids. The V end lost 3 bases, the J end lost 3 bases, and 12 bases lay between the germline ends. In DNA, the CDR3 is TGTGCCAGCAGCTTCTCTTCACAGGGCTACGAGCAGTACTTC. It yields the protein CASSFSSQGYEQYF.

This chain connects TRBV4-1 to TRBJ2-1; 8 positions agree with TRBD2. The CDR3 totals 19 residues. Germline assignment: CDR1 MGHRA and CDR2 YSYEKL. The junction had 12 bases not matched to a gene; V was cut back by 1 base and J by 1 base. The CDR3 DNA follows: TGCGCCAGCAGCCAAGTAGTAAGGGTAGCGGGAAGGTCCTACAATGAGCAGTTCTTC. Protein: CASSQVVRVAGRSYNEQFF.